This T cell receptor beta chain was found in a study of early T cells in non-severe SARS-CoV-2 infection. Study-wide background: Bulk RNA from unsorted whole blood was sequenced; chains were unpaired. Notes on the study in general: Sequences matched to VDJdb favored anti-spike CD8 responses, while private and CD4 specificities were missed.

This clonotype was counted many times. Its specificity is not known. The TCR library protocol was used to attach unique molecular identifiers. These identifiers were attached to individual cDNA molecules. TCRdb ran MiXCR on the 5' RACE reads and lists one entry per CDR3 protein. The data hold about 53,000 distinct CDR3 sequences, with less than 15% observed a single time. The clonotype comes from an adult who was a healthcare worker with PCR-confirmed SARS-CoV-2 infection or an uninfected control (not recorded which). Sequenced here: whole blood, sampled at baseline.

The CDR3 is CASSPITTSGKDTQYF. As DNA, the CDR3 is TGTGCCAGCAGTCCAATAACGACTAGCGGGAAGGATACGCAGTATTTT. The V and J genes are TRBV3-1 and TRBJ2-3, with TRBD2 matching 11 bases. From germline, CDR1 is LGHDT and CDR2 YNNKEL (reference sequence). There are 16 residues in the CDR3. After removal of 6 bases from V and 6 bases from J, the junction contained 11 bases not matched to a gene.